Listed below are T cell receptor beta chains from one sample, sequenced in a study of cytomegalovirus exposure and HLA in healthy donors. Repertoires were generated with immunoSEQ multiplex PCR, while TCRdb's copy carries only in-frame clones and drops some. This repertoire shows 90,000 to 120,000 clones, about 74% found once; its top ten account for roughly 4.9%. Source material: PBMCs. The receptors were gathered from a female donor in good health and CMV-seropositive. CDR3s include the opening cysteine and the closing phenylalanine or tryptophan. A D gene is named only where the DNA matches it firmly. Size is stated for part of the rows, as once, few or many counts, or as a class when the clone is expanded.

j_call: TRBJ2-5; d_call: .; clone_size: .; v_call: TRBV6-6; cdr3_aa: CASSYLQETQYF; cdr3_nt: TGTGCCAGCAGTTACCTCCAAGAGACCCAGTACTTC
j_call: TRBJ2-7; d_call: TRBD2; clone_size: few; v_call: TRBV18; cdr3_aa: CASSRAGGPEQYF; cdr3_nt: TGTGCCAGCTCCAGAGCGGGAGGGCCCGAGCAGTACTTC
j_call: TRBJ2-1; d_call: .; clone_size: .; v_call: TRBV4-2; cdr3_aa: CASSQDRLSSYNEQFF; cdr3_nt: TGTGCCAGCAGCCAAGATCGACTAAGCTCCTACAATGAGCAGTTCTTC
j_call: TRBJ2-7; d_call: TRBD2; clone_size: few; v_call: TRBV15; cdr3_aa: CATSLTRGSEGTSYEQYF; cdr3_nt: TGTGCCACCAGCCTTACCCGCGGTTCGGAAGGGACTAGCTACGAGCAGTACTTC
j_call: TRBJ1-2; d_call: .; clone_size: .; v_call: TRBV28; cdr3_aa: CASSNGGGVGYTF; cdr3_nt: TGTGCCAGCAGTAATGGGGGGGGCGTTGGCTACACCTTC
j_call: TRBJ1-2; d_call: .; clone_size: .; v_call: TRBV18; cdr3_aa: CASSPKQANYGYTF; cdr3_nt: TGTGCCAGCTCACCGAAACAGGCCAACTATGGCTACACCTTC
j_call: TRBJ1-2; d_call: TRBD1; clone_size: few; v_call: TRBV28; cdr3_aa: CASSRPGTGGENYGYTF; cdr3_nt: TGTGCCAGCAGTCGTCCCGGGACAGGGGGCGAAAACTATGGCTACACCTTC
j_call: TRBJ2-7; d_call: TRBD2; clone_size: .; v_call: TRBV10-2; cdr3_aa: CASQRTSGSYEQYF; cdr3_nt: TGCGCCAGCCAACGGACTAGCGGGAGTTACGAGCAGTACTTC
j_call: TRBJ2-1; d_call: TRBD1; clone_size: .; v_call: TRBV27; cdr3_aa: CASRGVLGQGPNEQFF; cdr3_nt: TGTGCCAGCAGAGGGGTGCTGGGACAGGGCCCCAATGAGCAGTTCTTC
j_call: TRBJ2-7; d_call: TRBD1; clone_size: few; v_call: TRBV2; cdr3_aa: CASSPRAGRGLYEQYF; cdr3_nt: TGTGCCAGCAGCCCCCGCGCGGGCAGGGGGCTCTACGAGCAGTACTTC
j_call: TRBJ2-3; d_call: .; clone_size: .; v_call: TRBV30; cdr3_aa: CACARDTRDTQYF; cdr3_nt: TGTGCCTGCGCCAGGGACACTCGGGATACGCAGTATTTT
j_call: TRBJ1-6; d_call: .; clone_size: .; v_call: TRBV6-5; cdr3_aa: CASSYSRQPIYSPLHF; cdr3_nt: TGTGCCAGCAGTTACTCGAGACAGCCAATCTATTCACCCCTCCACTTT
j_call: TRBJ2-7; d_call: .; clone_size: .; v_call: TRBV10-2; cdr3_aa: CASSLRGGNINEQYF; cdr3_nt: TGCGCCAGCAGTCTACGGGGCGGGAATATCAACGAGCAGTACTTC
j_call: TRBJ1-2; d_call: TRBD1; clone_size: few; v_call: TRBV11-2; cdr3_aa: CASSRTGGPDYGYTF; cdr3_nt: TGTGCCAGCAGCCGGACAGGGGGCCCAGACTATGGCTACACCTTC
j_call: TRBJ1-1; d_call: .; clone_size: .; v_call: TRBV9; cdr3_aa: CASSVGMGSTEAFF; cdr3_nt: TGTGCCAGCAGCGTAGGAATGGGGAGCACTGAAGCTTTCTTT
j_call: TRBJ1-2; d_call: TRBD1; clone_size: .; v_call: TRBV9; cdr3_aa: CASSASSGGSYGYTF; cdr3_nt: TGTGCCAGCAGCGCCAGCTCAGGGGGCTCCTATGGCTACACCTTC
j_call: TRBJ2-3; d_call: TRBD2; clone_size: .; v_call: TRBV27; cdr3_aa: CASRLLAGGLADTQYF; cdr3_nt: TGTGCCAGCAGGCTCCTAGCGGGAGGCCTAGCAGATACGCAGTATTTT
j_call: TRBJ2-2; d_call: .; clone_size: .; v_call: TRBV7-9; cdr3_aa: CSSSFQVGTGELFF; cdr3_nt: TGTTCCAGCAGCTTCCAGGTTGGCACCGGGGAGCTGTTTTTT
j_call: TRBJ2-3; d_call: TRBD2; clone_size: .; v_call: TRBV2; cdr3_aa: CASSRGLAGITDTQYF; cdr3_nt: TGTGCCAGCAGCCGCGGACTAGCGGGAATCACAGATACGCAGTATTTT
j_call: TRBJ1-1; d_call: .; clone_size: .; v_call: TRBV10-3; cdr3_aa: CAISESGTEAFF; cdr3_nt: TGTGCCATCAGTGAATCGGGAACTGAAGCTTTCTTT
j_call: TRBJ2-7; d_call: TRBD1; clone_size: once; v_call: TRBV27; cdr3_aa: CASSLADRGYEQYF; cdr3_nt: TGTGCCAGCAGTTTAGCTGACAGGGGCTACGAGCAGTACTTC
j_call: TRBJ1-1; d_call: .; clone_size: .; v_call: TRBV5-1; cdr3_aa: CASRFRDSNTEAFF; cdr3_nt: TGCGCCAGCAGATTCCGGGACTCTAACACTGAAGCTTTCTTT
j_call: TRBJ2-3; d_call: TRBD1; clone_size: few; v_call: TRBV30; cdr3_aa: CACGQGTSTDTQYF; cdr3_nt: TGTGCCTGCGGACAGGGGACGAGCACAGATACGCAGTATTTT
j_call: TRBJ2-3; d_call: .; clone_size: .; v_call: TRBV27; cdr3_aa: CASSFLRVSTDTQYF; cdr3_nt: TGTGCCAGCAGTTTTTTGCGGGTTAGCACAGATACGCAGTATTTT
j_call: TRBJ1-2; d_call: TRBD1; clone_size: .; v_call: TRBV5-5; cdr3_aa: CASSLENRGVVGGYTF; cdr3_nt: TGTGCCAGCAGCTTGGAAAACAGGGGGGTAGTCGGTGGCTACACCTTC
j_call: TRBJ2-1; d_call: .; clone_size: .; v_call: TRBV2; cdr3_aa: CASRDSSSYNEQFF; cdr3_nt: TGTGCCAGCAGGGACAGTAGCTCCTACAATGAGCAGTTCTTC
j_call: TRBJ2-1; d_call: .; clone_size: few; v_call: TRBV6-5; cdr3_aa: CASSPLTSTEQFF; cdr3_nt: TGTGCCAGCAGTCCACTCACTAGCACAGAGCAGTTCTTC
j_call: TRBJ1-4; d_call: TRBD1; clone_size: once; v_call: TRBV2; cdr3_aa: CASTRDRLFTTNEKLFF; cdr3_nt: TGTGCCAGCACACGGGACAGATTATTTACAACTAATGAAAAACTGTTTTTT
j_call: TRBJ2-4; d_call: TRBD2; clone_size: .; v_call: TRBV7-2; cdr3_aa: CASSLGVSGGGAKNIQYF; cdr3_nt: TGTGCCAGCAGCTTAGGGGTCAGCGGGGGGGGAGCCAAAAACATTCAGTACTTC
j_call: TRBJ1-5; d_call: .; clone_size: .; v_call: TRBV28; cdr3_aa: CATSSGSQPQHF; cdr3_nt: TGTGCCACCTCAAGTGGGAGTCAGCCCCAGCATTTT